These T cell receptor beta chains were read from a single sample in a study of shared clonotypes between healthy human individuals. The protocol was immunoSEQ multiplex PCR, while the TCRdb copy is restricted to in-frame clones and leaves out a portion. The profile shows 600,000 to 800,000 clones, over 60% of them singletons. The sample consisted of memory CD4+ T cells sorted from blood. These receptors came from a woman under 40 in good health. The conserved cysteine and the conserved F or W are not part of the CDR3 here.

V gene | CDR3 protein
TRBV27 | ASTPTGVVEKLF
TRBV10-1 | ASSEGTGGFYEQY
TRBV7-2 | ASSLEGLVEF
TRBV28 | ASKSVFPNPRDQPQH
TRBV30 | AWGGQLYTEAF
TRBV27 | ASSSVKTSYMNTEAF
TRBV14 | ASSLRLAGGETQY
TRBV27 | ASAPTPWGTDTQY
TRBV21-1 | ASSKAPQGGPYEQY
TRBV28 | ASSLYETQY
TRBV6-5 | ASSYLEWGYGYT
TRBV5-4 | ASSLQLAEGETQY
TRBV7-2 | ASSPGATDTQY
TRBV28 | ASSFKDTIY
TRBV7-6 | ASSLTAPTYTDTQY
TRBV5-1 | ASSLDPGGGGSATNEKLF
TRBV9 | ASSPDRPNTEAF
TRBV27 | ASSRGGLSNQPQH
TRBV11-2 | ASSPITGNTEAF
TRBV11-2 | ASSLTGTGVDEQY
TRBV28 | ASSLGQTPPRGYT
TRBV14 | ASSQIFTSEQF
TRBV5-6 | ASSFHGVTQY
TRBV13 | ASSYRTSGNEQF